A selection of T cell receptor beta chains follows, all from one sample in a study of blood T cell repertoires in COVID-19. Profiled with immunoSEQ multiplex PCR; TCRdb holds only in-frame clones, not every one. This table has approximately 36,000 clones, about 81% appearing once. Material for sequencing was peripheral blood. These receptors were obtained from a human donor in a cohort sampled during active or convalescent COVID-19. The donor label of this sample is uncertain. The CDR3 runs from the conserved cysteine through the conserved F or W. A D gene is named only where the DNA matches it firmly. Clone size is given for some rows only: seen once, a few or many times, or a class if the clone is expanded.

clone size	CDR3 length	D gene	V gene	J gene	CDR3 DNA	CDR3 protein
.	14	TRBD2	TRBV5-4	TRBJ2-5	TGTGCCAGCAGCACGACTAGCGGGGGGGAGACCCAGTACTTC	CASSTTSGGETQYF
.	11	.	TRBV4-3	TRBJ2-7	TGCGCCAGCAGCCTAGGAGACGAGCAGTACTTC	CASSLGDEQYF
once	14	.	TRBV19	TRBJ2-1	TGTGCCAGTAGTAAGAAGCGGGTTTCGGATGAGCAGTTCTTC	CASSKKRVSDEQFF
.	16	TRBD1	TRBV19	TRBJ1-3	TGTGCCAGTAGTACCACCGGGACAGGGGCTGGAAACACCATATATTTT	CASSTTGTGAGNTIYF
.	14	.	TRBV7-9	TRBJ1-3	TGTGCCAGCACGGGGCAAATTTCAGGAAACACCATATATTTT	CASTGQISGNTIYF
.	13	.	TRBV6-5	TRBJ1-2	TGTGCCAGCAGTTCCGACGTAACTAAGGGCTACACCTTC	CASSSDVTKGYTF
.	14	.	TRBV11-2	TRBJ2-7	TGTGCCAGCAGCTTAGTAAACAGGGTGGGGGAGCAGTACTTC	CASSLVNRVGEQYF
.	17	TRBD2	TRBV5-1	TRBJ2-5	TGCGCCAGCAGCTTGGTTAGGGCTAGCGGGAGTCGGGAGACCCAGTACTTC	CASSLVRASGSRETQYF
.	14	.	TRBV30	TRBJ1-1	TGTGCCTGGAGAGCGAGAAAGGAACTGACTGAAGCTTTCTTT	CAWRARKELTEAFF
.	15	TRBD1	TRBV5-1	TRBJ1-2	TGCGCCAGCAGCTTGCGACAGGGGGCTTCCTATGGCTACACCTTC	CASSLRQGASYGYTF
.	14	.	TRBV3-1/TRBV3-2	TRBJ2-1	TGTGCCAGCAGCCAGTTACTTAGCGGCGATGAGCAGTTCTTC	CASSQLLSGDEQFF
.	14	.	TRBV9	TRBJ1-1	TGTGCCAGCAGCAAAGAACAGGGGAACACTGAAGCTTTCTTT	CASSKEQGNTEAFF
few	17	.	TRBV9	TRBJ1-3	TGTGCCAGCAGCGTAGTCCCGGACAGTTTCTCTGGAAACACCATATATTTT	CASSVVPDSFSGNTIYF
.	15	TRBD2	TRBV19	TRBJ2-7	TGTGCCAGTAGTATAGGACTAGCGGGAGGTATCGAGCAGTACTTC	CASSIGLAGGIEQYF
.	14	TRBD2	TRBV19	TRBJ2-7	TGTGCCAGTAGTCCGGTGGGCGGGAGTTACGAGCAGTACTTC	CASSPVGGSYEQYF
.	14	TRBD1	TRBV7-3	TRBJ1-2	TGTGCCAGCAGCTCCTCCGGGACAGGGTCCGGCTACACCTTC	CASSSSGTGSGYTF
once	15	TRBD2	TRBV5-1	TRBJ2-5	TGCGCCAGCAGCTTGGAAGTCGGGGAGGGAGAGACCCAGTACTTC	CASSLEVGEGETQYF
.	14	.	TRBV19	TRBJ1-1	TGTGCCAGTAGTATCCCCACAAGGGGCACTGAAGCTTTCTTT	CASSIPTRGTEAFF
.	14	.	TRBV6-5	TRBJ1-5	TGTGCCAGCACCAGGGGTTCCACGGGCCAGCCCCAGCATTTT	CASTRGSTGQPQHF
.	14	TRBD2	TRBV27	TRBJ2-4	TGTGCCAGCAGTTTAATGGGGGGGAAAAACATTCAGTACTTC	CASSLMGGKNIQYF
.	15	.	TRBV5-1	TRBJ2-2	TGCGCCAGCAGCTTCGAGAACCCGAACACCGGGGAGCTGTTTTTT	CASSFENPNTGELFF
.	14	.	TRBV5-4	TRBJ2-1	TGTGCCAGCAGCTTTCCGGGGAACAACAATGAGCAGTTCTTC	CASSFPGNNNEQFF
.	15	.	TRBV7-6	TRBJ2-1	TGTGCCAGCACCAAGAGGCCGGCGGCCGACAATGAGCAGTTCTTC	CASTKRPAADNEQFF
.	14	TRBD2	TRBV6-1	TRBJ2-7	TGTGCCAGCAGTGATTGGAGCGGGAGGGGAGAGCAGTACTTC	CASSDWSGRGEQYF
few	12	.	TRBV7-9	TRBJ1-1	TGTGCCAGCAGCTTAGGTCGGACAGAAGCTTTCTTT	CASSLGRTEAFF
.	13	.	TRBV24-1	TRBJ1-5	TGTGCCACCAGTGGGCAGTGGAATCAGCCCCAGCATTTT	CATSGQWNQPQHF
.	15	TRBD1	TRBV28	TRBJ2-5	TGTGCCAGCAGTTTAGAGGCGGCACAGGGGGAGACCCAGTACTTC	CASSLEAAQGETQYF
.	12	.	TRBV5-1	TRBJ2-1	TGCGCCAGCAGCTTACAGGACAATGAGCAGTTCTTC	CASSLQDNEQFF
.	15	.	TRBV21-1	TRBJ1-6	TGTGCCAGCATCTTAAAAGAGGGGGCTAATTCACCCCTCCACTTT	CASILKEGANSPLHF
.	15	.	TRBV25-1	TRBJ1-3	TGTGCCAGCACGAAGCCAGGGGCGTCTGGAAACACCATATATTTT	CASTKPGASGNTIYF
.	14	TRBD1	TRBV9	TRBJ2-7	TGTGCCAGCAGCGTAGGGACAGGGGCCTACGAGCAGTACTTC	CASSVGTGAYEQYF
.	14	.	TRBV11-3	TRBJ1-1	TGTGCCAGCAGCTGGGGCAGGGGGAACACTGAAGCTTTCTTT	CASSWGRGNTEAFF
.	12	.	TRBV30	TRBJ2-5	TGTGCCTGGGGCCGCGGGAAAGAGACCCAGTACTTC	CAWGRGKETQYF
.	18	TRBD2	TRBV5-6	TRBJ2-5	TGTGCCAGCACCCTCCGGCTAGCGGGGTCCGACTACCAAGAGACCCAGTACTTC	CASTLRLAGSDYQETQYF
.	12	.	TRBV6-5	TRBJ2-1	TGTGCCAGCAATGGACAGCACAATGAGCAGTTCTTC	CASNGQHNEQFF
few	12	TRBD1	TRBV5-1	TRBJ2-7	TGCGCCAGCAGCTCTACAGGGGTCGAGCAGTACTTC	CASSSTGVEQYF
.	11	TRBD1	TRBV3-1/TRBV3-2	TRBJ2-7	TGTGCCAGCAGCCAAGGACAGGGGAGGTACTTC	CASSQGQGRYF
few	15	TRBD2	TRBV18	TRBJ2-2	TGTGCCAGCTCACCACTAGCGGGAGGCACCGGGGAGCTGTTTTTT	CASSPLAGGTGELFF
once	15	.	TRBV6-5	TRBJ1-2	TGTGCCAGCAGCCAGGGCCCCCTGGCTAACTATGGCTACACCTTC	CASSQGPLANYGYTF
few	15	.	TRBV6-2/TRBV6-3	TRBJ2-7	TGTGCCAGCAGTTACACCTCACAGTCGTCCTACGAGCAGTACTTC	CASSYTSQSSYEQYF
.	17	.	TRBV11-2	TRBJ1-4	TGTGCCAGCAGCAAAGGGGGGGGCACTGCAACTAATGAAAAACTGTTTTTT	CASSKGGGTATNEKLFF
few	14	TRBD1	TRBV7-9	TRBJ2-7	TGTGCCAGCAGCTTAGGCAGGGGGCAGATCGAGCAGTACTTC	CASSLGRGQIEQYF
.	17	TRBD2	TRBV5-1	TRBJ2-1	TGCGCCAGCAGCTCTCCTAGCGGTCAGAGGTCCTACAATGAGCAGTTCTTC	CASSSPSGQRSYNEQFF
few	14	.	TRBV7-2	TRBJ1-1	TGTGCCAGCAGCTTTCGGGGAAGGGACACTGAAGCTTTCTTT	CASSFRGRDTEAFF
.	13	.	TRBV7-2	TRBJ1-3	TGTGCCAGCAGCCGGAGCTCTGGAAACACCATATATTTT	CASSRSSGNTIYF
.	15	.	TRBV5-5	TRBJ2-2	TGTGCCAGCAGCCCCAGCGGCATCGGAACCGGGGAGCTGTTTTTT	CASSPSGIGTGELFF
.	11	.	TRBV12-3/TRBV12-4	TRBJ2-1	TGTGCCAGCAGTCCGGGATTCGAGCAGTTCTTC	CASSPGFEQFF
.	13	TRBD1	TRBV10-2	TRBJ1-2	TGCGCCAGCGCCCCGACAGGGAACTCTGGCTACACCTTC	CASAPTGNSGYTF
.	15	TRBD2	TRBV7-2	TRBJ2-7	TGTGCCAGCAGCCCCGGGACTAGCGGGATCTACGAGCAGTACTTC	CASSPGTSGIYEQYF
.	18	TRBD2	TRBV25-1	TRBJ2-7	TGTGCCAGCAGTGAGGAACTAGCGGGAGGGAAAAATTACTACGAGCAGTACTTC	CASSEELAGGKNYYEQYF
.	13	TRBD1	TRBV30	TRBJ1-1	TGTGCCTGGAAACGACAGGGGAACACTGAAGCTTTCTTT	CAWKRQGNTEAFF
.	14	.	TRBV6-6	TRBJ2-7	TGTGCCAGCAGTTACTCCGACAGGACCCACGAGCAGTACTTC	CASSYSDRTHEQYF